Sequencing of this T cell receptor beta chain was carried out in a study of technical replicates of blood from four donors (dated 2017 in TCRdb). Libraries were built with the immunoSEQ multiplex PCR assay. TCRdb took over this immuneACCESS table, retaining in-frame rearrangements with V and J assigned. Such tables are incomplete; in checked studies, under half of the missing clones stem from an unresolved V gene, and the remainder is unexplained. A total of more than 90,000 clones appear in this sample, about 95% of them only once. The ten largest account for 0.34% of the sample. Details on this clone: The target of this receptor is not known. No qualities accompany the bases; no much larger clone lies one base away.

CDR1 and CDR2 are read off the germline V gene as MNHEY and SVGAGI. The CDR3 holds 12 amino acids from the cysteine to the phenylalanine. Here the CDR3 DNA is all that survives: 36 bases in frame from base 1. Relative to germline, V is 7 bases shorter and J is 8 bases shorter, with 14 bases between their ends. Sequenced material: T cells isolated from PBMCs. The chain is made from TRBV6-5 and TRBJ1-1, with TRBD1 as a weak D call on 5 bases. This receptor was obtained from a human donor in good health. The nucleotide sequence is given as TGTGCCAGCATGGGGCGGAAAAAAGAAGCTTTCTTT. The resulting protein is CASMGRKKEAFF.